The 27 T cell receptor beta chains reported below all come from one sample, sequenced in a study of molecular identifiers for immune sequencing clone quantification. A single record per CDR3 protein comes from TCRdb applying MiXCR to the PCR reads. The sample has about half a million distinct CDR3 sequences, around a fifth seen once. The sample consisted of naive CD8+ T cells from blood, with Jurkat cell RNA spiked in. The subset is: FACS-sorted CD8+CD4-CCR7+CD45RA+ naive T cells. Source of these receptors: a human donor in good health. Some libraries in this study had Jurkat cell RNA spiked in.

Comments on this clonotype: A read error may produce the germline difference seen at one junction end. The CDR3 spells CASSLVGLAGTDMQYF. CDR3 DNA: TGTGCCAGCAGTTTAGTCGGCCTAGCGGGGACAGATATGCAGTATTTT. The rearrangement joins TRBV12-3 or TRBV12-4 to TRBJ2-3, with TRBD2 matching over 9 bases. CDR3 length: 16 residues.

This clonotype was found many times. V is TRBV3-1 and J is TRBJ2-1; D might be TRBD2 (7 bases). From germline, CDR1 is LGHDT and CDR2 YNNKEL (reference sequence). With 11 bases removed from V and 8 bases from J, the gap between germline ends came to 22 bases. The CDR3 runs to 14 residues. CDR3 in amino acids: CAGSPGGPFHEQFF. The CDR3 DNA follows: TGTGCCGGTTCCCCCGGGGGGCCGTTCCATGAGCAGTTCTTC.

The genes are TRBV30 and TRBJ2-3; the D gene is possibly TRBD1 (6 bases). V was trimmed by 4 bases and J by 3 bases, leaving 11 bases between them. The V gene's germline CDR1 is GTSNPN and CDR2 SVGIG (reference sequence). The CDR3 length is 13 residues. CDR3 DNA: TGTGCCTGGAACAGGGTCCTAACAGATACGCAGTATTTT. Its translation: CAWNRVLTDTQYF.

This clonotype was observed many times. The rearrangement links TRBV6-5 to TRBJ2-3, with D uncertain. The CDR3 has 16 amino acids. V lost 0 bases and J lost 5, with 15 bases in between. Germline CDR1 reads MNHEY; CDR2 reads SVGAGI. Here the CDR3 reads CASSYSIDSGGDTQYF. The CDR3 bases are TGTGCCAGCAGTTACTCGATTGACTCTGGCGGAGATACGCAGTATTTT.

This clonotype has just a few counts. The V call is TRBV20-1, the J call TRBJ2-1; TRBD2 matches 13 bases. CDR1 DFQATT and CDR2 SNEGSKA come from the germline V gene (reference sequence). J gave up 0 bases and V 5 bases, and 10 bases lay outside the gene matches. This CDR3 has 18 residues. The CDR3 bases are TGCAGTGCTGTGATCGGGGGACTAGCGGGGTCCTCCTACAATGAGCAGTTCTTC. It translates to CSAVIGGLAGSSYNEQFF.

Points on this clonotype: Likely a read error: the CDR3 ends without its conserved phenylalanine or tryptophan. This sequence joins TRBV27 and TRBJ2-2, with 12 bases identical to TRBD2. The CDR3 totals 17 residues. Germline V gives CDR1 MNHEY, CDR2 SMNVEV (reference sequence). CDR3 DNA sequence: TGCGCCAGCAGTCGTCTGCTAGCGGGGGGGCCTACCGGGGAGCTGTTTCTT. This encodes CASSRLLAGGPTGELFL.

This clonotype was detected a few times. The chain has TRBV4-3 and TRBJ1-5; tentatively, D is TRBD1 (5 bases). V was pared by 0 bases and J by 5 bases, with 14 bases between. From germline, CDR1 is LGHNA and CDR2 YSLEER. This CDR3 comprises 16 residues. In nucleotides, the CDR3 is TGCGCCAGCAGCCAAGAAATTGCCAGGGAGTATCAGCCCCAGCATTTT. Its protein product is CASSQEIAREYQPQHF.

This clonotype was observed once. One base away lies a much larger clone, so this may be a sequencing read error. V usage is TRBV7-9 and J usage is TRBJ2-3; D perhaps matches TRBD2 (6 bases). CDR3 length: 14 amino acids. Germline V CDR1 and CDR2: SEHNR, FQNEAQ (reference sequence). The CDR3 region is CASSRATSTDMQYF. As DNA, the CDR3 is TGTGCCAGCAGCCGGGCAACTAGCACAGATATGCAGTATTTT.

In this sample, this clonotype turned up many times. This chain connects TRBV28 to TRBJ2-1, with TRBD1 identical over 7 bases. This CDR3 contains 15 residues. Germline values: CDR1 MDHEN, CDR2 SYDVKM. V lost 2 bases to trimming and J lost 4 bases; unmatched junction nucleotides: 5. The CDR3 DNA sequence: TGTGCCAGCAGTTTAGAAAGGACAGGATACAATGAGCAGTTCTTC. Its translation: CASSLERTGYNEQFF.

This clonotype was seen many times. The chain uses TRBV7-9 and TRBJ2-3, with D hard to call. V was trimmed by 5 bases and J by 5 bases, leaving 5 bases between them. The germline V gene encodes CDR1 SEHNR and CDR2 FQNEAQ (reference sequence). The CDR3 runs to 11 residues. The CDR3 region has the DNA TGTGCCAGCAGCCGACTAGATACGCAGTATTTT. Its protein is CASSRLDTQYF.

V and J are TRBV4-1 and TRBJ2-2, with TRBD2 matching 9 bases. This CDR3 region has 18 residues. CDR1 is MGHRA and CDR2 is YSYEKL in the germline V gene. J was trimmed by 5 bases and V by 7 bases; bases with no gene match: 17. The CDR3 DNA sequence: TGCGCCAGCACCCTCGCGGGGGGGTTGGACTTAATGACCGGGGAGCTGTTTTTT. It codes for CASTLAGGLDLMTGELFF.

Only a few counts were recorded for this clonotype. The rearrangement uses TRBV6-5 and TRBJ2-7, with TRBD1 matching over 9 bases. Germline-derived CDR1 and CDR2 are MNHEY and SVGAGI. J gave up 6 bases and V 7 bases, and 13 bases lay outside the gene matches. This CDR3 has 15 amino acids. The chain's CDR3 is CASKNGGDRDGEQYF. The CDR3 nucleotides read TGTGCCAGCAAAAACGGCGGGGACAGGGATGGCGAGCAGTACTTC.

This clonotype showed up just once. No conserved phenylalanine or tryptophan ends this CDR3, so it is likely a read error. This chain connects TRBV4-3 to TRBJ2-3, with TRBD2 matching over 7 bases. The V and J ends lost 0 bases and 0 bases, in that order; junction bases with no gene match: 9. The length of the CDR3 is 18 residues. Germline V gene lookup returns CDR1 LGHNA and CDR2 YSLEER. CDR3 sequence reads: CASSQDLASGFSTDTQYL. The DNA of the CDR3 is TGCGCCAGCAGCCAAGATTTGGCTAGCGGATTTAGCACAGATACGCAGTATCTT.

The chain uses TRBV30 and TRBJ1-6; the D gene is possibly TRBD1 (6 bases). Germline V gene data show CDR1 as GTSNPN and CDR2 as SVGIG (reference sequence). CDR3 size: 13 residues. The V gene lost 2 bases and the J gene lost 5 bases, with 7 bases spanning the gap. CDR3 region: CAWSPGDNSPLHF. Here the CDR3 DNA reads TGTGCCTGGAGTCCAGGGGATAATTCACCCCTCCACTTT.

The chain uses TRBV12-3 or TRBV12-4 and TRBJ2-2; 8 bases map to TRBD1. The V gene end was trimmed by 5 bases and the J gene end by 7 bases; junction bases not matched to a gene: 9. The CDR3 is 15 amino acids. Written as DNA, the CDR3 is TGTGCCAGCAGTCCGACGCAGGGGGCGGACGGGGAGCTGTTTTTT. Translating gives CASSPTQGADGELFF.

This clonotype was detected many times. The chain couples TRBV18 to TRBJ2-5; D unclear. With 0 bases removed from V and 4 bases from J, the gap between germline ends came to 3 bases. Germline assignment: CDR1 KGHSH and CDR2 LQKENI. This CDR3 has 12 residues. CDR3 DNA: TGTGCCAGCTCACCACCGGGAGAGACCCAGTACTTC. Translating it yields CASSPPGETQYF.

The V and J genes are TRBV29-1 and TRBJ1-2; 12 bases match TRBD1. V lost 4 bases, J lost 0 bases, and 3 bases stayed unmatched. From germline, CDR1 is SQVTM and CDR2 ANQGSEA. The CDR3 contains 15 residues. In DNA form, the CDR3 reads TGCAGCGTTGCGGGACAGGGGGCTTCTAACTATGGCTACACCTTC. Amino acid sequence: CSVAGQGASNYGYTF.

The J gene is TRBJ1-2, the V gene TRBV4-1; D perhaps matches TRBD1 (5 bases). CDR3 length: 15 residues. The V gene's germline CDR1 is MGHRA and CDR2 YSYEKL. Deletions cut 3 bases from V and 4 bases from J, with 15 bases between. This CDR3 is CASSQAAGQGYGYTF. In DNA, the CDR3 is TGCGCCAGCAGCCAGGCCGCCGGACAAGGCTATGGCTACACCTTC.

This clonotype was recorded at least ten times. This sequence joins TRBV7-9 and TRBJ2-5, with D perhaps TRBD2 (6 bases). This CDR3 is 15 amino acids long. V shed 3 bases and J shed 5 bases, with 16 bases lying between them. Germline V gives CDR1 SEHNR, CDR2 FQNEAQ (reference sequence). For the CDR3, the DNA is TGTGCCAGCAGCTTCCCGGGACTCTCGGGCGAGACCCAGTACTTC. It is translated as CASSFPGLSGETQYF.

This clonotype was recorded a few times. The chain uses TRBV20-1 and TRBJ1-3; D possibly corresponds to TRBD1 (5 bases). CDR3 length: 14 residues. Germline CDR1 reads DFQATT; CDR2 reads SNEGSKA (reference sequence). V lost 6 bases and J 0 bases, leaving 12 bases between the germline ends. The chain's CDR3 is CSAQGPNSGNTIYF. For the CDR3, the DNA is TGCAGTGCCCAGGGTCCCAACTCTGGAAACACCATATATTTT.

This clonotype appeared many times. The J gene is TRBJ1-3, the V gene TRBV28; TRBD1 might be the D (5 bases). Germline V lookup: CDR1 MDHEN, CDR2 SYDVKM. V was shortened by 3 bases and J by 1 base, with 10 bases between the two germline ends. The CDR3 runs to 15 residues. This chain's CDR3 is CASSFVGGSGNTIYF. The DNA of the CDR3 is TGTGCCAGCAGTTTTGTCGGGGGTTCTGGAAACACCATATATTTT.

Remarks on this clonotype: With a much larger clone just one base away, this may be a read error. This chain uses TRBV6-5 with TRBJ2-7; D is perhaps TRBD1 (5 bases). The CDR3 has 16 amino acids. The V gene's germline CDR1 is MNHEY and CDR2 SVGAGI. The ends were cut back, 7 bases at V and 6 bases at J, with 25 bases in the middle. The CDR3 DNA sequence: TGTGCCAGCAACCCCTTTTGGGCAGGGCGTTTTTCCGAGCAGTACTTC. This sequence encodes CASNPFWAGRFSEQYF.

This clonotype was observed a handful of times. The genes are TRBV19 and TRBJ2-7; TRBD1 agrees at 9 bases. J was trimmed by 6 bases and V by 7 bases; bases with no gene match: 10. In germline, CDR1 is LNHDA, CDR2 SQIVND (reference sequence). The CDR3 has 14 residues. CDR3 in amino acids: CASKPGQGGLEQYF. CDR3 bases: TGTGCCAGTAAACCGGGACAGGGAGGTCTCGAGCAGTACTTC.

This clonotype appeared many times. The CDR3 region has the DNA TGCAGCGTTGAAGATTCTAGGGGGCCGGCTGAAGCTTTCTTT. Protein sequence: CSVEDSRGPAEAFF. This chain uses TRBV29-1 with TRBJ1-1; 7 bases line up with TRBD1. With 0 bases clipped from V and 6 bases from J, the junction kept 7 bases outside the gene matches. Germline V CDR1 and CDR2: SQVTM, ANQGSEA. The length of the CDR3 is 14 residues.

In this sample, this clonotype turned up many times. The chain joins TRBV24-1 to TRBJ2-3; D is uncertain. The germline CDR1 and CDR2 sequences are KGHDR and SFDVKD. The length of the CDR3 is 15 residues. Trimming left V 3 bases short and J 4 bases short, with 13 bases between. CDR3 sequence reads: CATSDHLMISDTQYF. CDR3 in DNA: TGTGCCACCAGTGATCATCTAATGATCTCAGATACGCAGTATTTT.

This clonotype has a count of ten or more. V gene TRBV7-2 combines with J gene TRBJ2-7, with D perhaps assigned TRBD1 or TRBD2 (5 bases each). The CDR3 loop spans 15 amino acids. The germline V and J ends were trimmed by 2 bases and 0 bases, with 11 bases remaining between them. Per germline, CDR1 SGHTA and CDR2 FQGNSA. The CDR3 reads CASSLTEGLSYEQYF. DNA for the CDR3: TGTGCCAGCAGCTTAACAGAGGGGCTCTCCTACGAGCAGTACTTC.

With respect to this clonotype: A much larger clone is a single base away; this may be a read error. V is TRBV5-3 and J is TRBJ2-4; 12 nucleotides align to TRBD1. TRBV5-3 is assigned to the ORF class and has an uncertain function. The CDR3 contains 16 residues. V shed 8 bases, J shed 6 bases, and the junction held 12 bases outside the gene matches. The CDR3 DNA sequence: TGTGCCAGCAGCCCCCCGGGACAGGGGGCTGTAAACATTCAGTACTTC. Residues: CASSPPGQGAVNIQYF.